The present T cell receptor beta chain was sequenced within a study of cytomegalovirus exposure and HLA in healthy donors. As for the study in general: Earlier results showed approximately 110 million unique TCR beta sequences derived from approximately 170 million T cells.

This PCR relied on a set of 60 Vbeta primers and 13 Jbeta primers. Generated by immunoSEQ multiplex PCR, the TCRdb table keeps only in-frame clones and is missing some. Of some 150,000 clones detected, around two thirds appear once; the ten largest clones hold 2% to 3%. The V gene lost 3 bases and the J gene lost 10 bases, with 10 bases spanning the gap. The CDR3 runs to 11 residues. Germline values: CDR1 SGDLS, CDR2 YYNGEE. Notes on the study in general: Later analysis suggested most CMV-associated TCR beta chains were HLA-restricted. Using the classifier, cytomegalovirus status was reportedly diagnosed with high specificity and sensitivity. Using a false discovery rate of 0.05, a later analysis showed that 15,000 to 20,000 TCR beta sequences were associated with HLA alleles.

As concerns this clone: Its specificity is not known.

V and J are TRBV9 and TRBJ1-2; maybe TRBD1 (6 bases). The sequenced sample was PBMCs. This sequence was found in a woman in her 40s in good health and CMV-seronegative. DNA of the CDR3: TGTGCCAGCAGCGCAGGGGTGAACTACACCTTC. It specifies CASSAGVNYTF.